These T cell receptor beta chains were read from a single sample in a study of cytomegalovirus exposure and HLA in healthy donors. Using immunoSEQ multiplex PCR, the repertoire was profiled, and TCRdb retains in-frame clones only, with some absent. The table lists 210,000 or so clones, about 83% of them singletons, with around 1.2% in the top ten. The sequenced sample consisted of PBMCs. Every receptor here comes from a human donor in good health. CDR3s include the opening cysteine and the closing phenylalanine or tryptophan. The D gene is left open where the match is weak. Clone size is shown for a subset of rows, as once, few, many or a class of expanded clone.

clone size	D gene	V gene	J gene	CDR3 protein	CDR3 DNA
.	TRBD1	TRBV7-2	TRBJ2-7	CASSLAPGQGGEQYF	TGTGCCAGCAGCTTAGCCCCAGGACAGGGCGGGGAGCAGTACTTC
.	.	TRBV6-5	TRBJ1-1	CASRAPGYTEAFF	TGTGCCAGCAGGGCCCCGGGGTACACTGAAGCTTTCTTT
.	.	TRBV6-1	TRBJ1-1	CASSTQGQVGTEAFF	TGTGCCAGCAGTACTCAGGGGCAGGTGGGCACTGAAGCTTTCTTT
.	.	TRBV5-1	TRBJ2-3	CASSDNRLGDTQYF	TGCGCCAGCAGCGATAACAGGTTGGGAGATACGCAGTATTTT
.	TRBD2	TRBV12-5	TRBJ2-5	CASGLPSLLAGVVETQYF	TGTGCTAGTGGTTTGCCCAGCTTACTAGCGGGAGTGGTAGAGACCCAGTACTTC
few	.	TRBV30	TRBJ1-4	CAWSSGVEEKLFF	TGTGCCTGGAGTTCGGGTGTTGAAGAAAAACTGTTTTTT
.	.	TRBV15	TRBJ1-4	CATSRAIHPNEKLFF	TGTGCCACCAGCAGAGCCATACATCCTAATGAAAAACTGTTTTTT
.	TRBD1	TRBV19	TRBJ2-3	CASSIVGTGTDTQYF	TGTGCCAGTAGTATAGTCGGGACAGGGACAGATACGCAGTATTTT
.	.	TRBV18	TRBJ1-1	CASSPNRANTEAFF	TGTGCCAGCTCACCAAACCGAGCGAACACTGAAGCTTTCTTT
.	TRBD1	TRBV5-6	TRBJ1-5	CASSLTGQGHQPQHF	TGTGCCAGCAGCTTGACGGGACAGGGACATCAGCCCCAGCATTTT
.	.	TRBV29-1	TRBJ2-1	CSVVRSGYNEQFF	TGCAGCGTTGTAAGGTCAGGATACAATGAGCAGTTCTTC
once	TRBD2	TRBV6-5	TRBJ2-7	CASSHGVSGGYEQYF	TGTGCCAGCAGTCATGGGGTTAGCGGGGGGTACGAGCAGTACTTC
.	.	TRBV5-1	TRBJ2-1	CASSLSVGTSYNEQFF	TGCGCCAGCAGCTTGTCTGTCGGGACTTCCTACAATGAGCAGTTCTTC
.	.	TRBV7-6	TRBJ2-5	CASSRGAAGETQYF	TGTGCCAGCTCCCGGGGGGCTGCTGGGGAGACCCAGTACTTC
.	.	TRBV7-3	TRBJ1-2	CASSPGGPNYGYTF	TGTGCCAGCAGCCCTGGGGGCCCCAACTATGGCTACACCTTC
.	.	TRBV5-6	TRBJ2-7	CASSPLEAYEQYF	TGTGCCAGCAGCCCGCTCGAGGCCTACGAGCAGTACTTC
few	.	TRBV5-1	TRBJ1-1	CASSLRLNTEAFF	TGCGCCAGCAGCCTGAGGCTGAACACTGAAGCTTTCTTT
.	.	TRBV27	TRBJ2-7	CASSLSASYSYEQYF	TGTGCCAGCAGTTTGAGCGCAAGCTACTCCTACGAGCAGTACTTC
.	.	TRBV28	TRBJ1-2	CASSSPRQGSRDGYTF	TGTGCCAGCAGTTCCCCTAGGCAGGGGAGTAGGGATGGCTACACCTTC
.	.	TRBV2	TRBJ2-7	CASSFDRSSYEQYF	TGTGCCAGCAGTTTCGACAGGAGCTCCTACGAGCAGTACTTC
.	TRBD2	TRBV5-1	TRBJ2-5	CASSLRLLAGASGETQYF	TGCGCCAGCAGCTTGCGACTGTTAGCGGGAGCATCCGGGGAGACCCAGTACTTC
.	.	TRBV19	TRBJ1-1	CASGATGNTEAFF	TGTGCCAGTGGAGCTACAGGAAACACTGAAGCTTTCTTT
.	TRBD1	TRBV7-8	TRBJ1-3	CASSNRGVRSGNTIYF	TGTGCCAGCAGCAACAGGGGGGTCAGGTCTGGAAACACCATATATTTT
.	.	TRBV20-1	TRBJ1-1	CSARANTEAFF	TGCAGTGCTAGGGCGAACACTGAAGCTTTCTTT
.	TRBD1	TRBV5-1	TRBJ1-1	CASSRTGRVTEAFF	TGCGCCAGCAGCCGGACAGGGCGGGTAACTGAAGCTTTCTTT
.	.	TRBV5-1	TRBJ2-1	CASSPEGGLEYNEQFF	TGCGCCAGCAGCCCCGAGGGCGGGCTGGAGTACAATGAGCAGTTCTTC
.	.	TRBV29-1	TRBJ1-1	CSATVTPNATF	TGCAGCGCCACCGTCACCCCCAACGCCACATTT
.	.	TRBV15	TRBJ2-7	CATSRARATVGASYEQYF	TGTGCCACCAGCAGAGCTCGGGCGACAGTGGGGGCCTCCTACGAGCAGTACTTC